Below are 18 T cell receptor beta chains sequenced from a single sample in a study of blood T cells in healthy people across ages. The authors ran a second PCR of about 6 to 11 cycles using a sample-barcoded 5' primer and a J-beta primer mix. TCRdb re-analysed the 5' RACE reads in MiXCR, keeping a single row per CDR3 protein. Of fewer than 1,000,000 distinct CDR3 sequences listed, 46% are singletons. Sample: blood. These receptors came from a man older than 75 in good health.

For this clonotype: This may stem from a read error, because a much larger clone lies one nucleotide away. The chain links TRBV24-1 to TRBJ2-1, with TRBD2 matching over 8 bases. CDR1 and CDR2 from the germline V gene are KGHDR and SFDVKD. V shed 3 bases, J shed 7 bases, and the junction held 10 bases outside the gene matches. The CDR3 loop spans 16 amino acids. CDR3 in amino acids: CATSDPRAGVTNEQFF. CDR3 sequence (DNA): TGTGCCACCAGTGATCCGCGAGCGGGAGTAACGAATGAGCAGTTCTTC.

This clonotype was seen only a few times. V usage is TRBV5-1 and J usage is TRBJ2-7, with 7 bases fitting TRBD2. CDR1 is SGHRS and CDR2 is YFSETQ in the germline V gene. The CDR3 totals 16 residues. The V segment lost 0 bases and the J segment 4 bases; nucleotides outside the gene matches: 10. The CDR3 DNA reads TGCGCCAGCAGCTTGGGCGGCTCCCGCGGGGGATACGAGCAGTACTTC. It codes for CASSLGGSRGGYEQYF.

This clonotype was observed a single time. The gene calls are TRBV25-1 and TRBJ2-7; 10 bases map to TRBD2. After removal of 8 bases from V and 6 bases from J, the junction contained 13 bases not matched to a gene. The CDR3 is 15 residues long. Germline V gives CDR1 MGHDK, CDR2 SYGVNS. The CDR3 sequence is CASHRTGTSDGEQYF. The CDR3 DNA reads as TGTGCCAGCCACAGGACCGGGACTAGCGACGGCGAGCAGTACTTC.

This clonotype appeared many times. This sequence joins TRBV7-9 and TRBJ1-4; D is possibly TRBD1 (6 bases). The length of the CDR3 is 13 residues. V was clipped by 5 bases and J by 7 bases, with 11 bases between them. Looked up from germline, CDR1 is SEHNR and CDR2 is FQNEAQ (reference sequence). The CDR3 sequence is CASSDRGFEKLFF. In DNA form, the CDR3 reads TGTGCCAGCAGCGATAGGGGGTTTGAAAAACTGTTTTTT. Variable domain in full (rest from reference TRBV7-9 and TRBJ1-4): DTGVSQNPRHKITKRGQNVTFRCDPISEHNRLYWYRQTLGQGPEFLTYFQNEAQLEKSRLLSDRFSAERPKGSFSTLEIQRTEQGDSAMYLCASSDRGFEKLFFGSGTQLSVL.

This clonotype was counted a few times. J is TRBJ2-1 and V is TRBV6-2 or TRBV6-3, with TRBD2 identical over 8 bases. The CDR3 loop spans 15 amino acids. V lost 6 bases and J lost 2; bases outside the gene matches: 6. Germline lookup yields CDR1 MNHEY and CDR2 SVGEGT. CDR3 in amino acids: CASSPSGRAYNEQFF. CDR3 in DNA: TGTGCCAGCAGCCCAAGCGGGAGAGCCTACAATGAGCAGTTCTTC.

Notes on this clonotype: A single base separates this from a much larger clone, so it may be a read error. The CDR3 coding sequence is TGTGCCAGCAGTCTTTGGACTAGCGGGAGTGTATACGAGCAGTACTTC. Its translation is CASSLWTSGSVYEQYF. The chain employs TRBV12-3 or TRBV12-4 and TRBJ2-5, with 13 bases lining up with TRBD2. The J call is doubtful: the DNA matches TRBJ2-7 better. The CDR3 is made up of 16 amino acids.

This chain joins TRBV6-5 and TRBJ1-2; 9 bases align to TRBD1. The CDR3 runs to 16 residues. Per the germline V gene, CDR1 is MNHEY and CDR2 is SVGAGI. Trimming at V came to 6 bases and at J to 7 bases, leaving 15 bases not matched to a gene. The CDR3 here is CASSPSITGQGSGYTF. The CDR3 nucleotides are TGTGCCAGCAGCCCGTCGATCACAGGACAGGGGAGTGGCTACACCTTC.

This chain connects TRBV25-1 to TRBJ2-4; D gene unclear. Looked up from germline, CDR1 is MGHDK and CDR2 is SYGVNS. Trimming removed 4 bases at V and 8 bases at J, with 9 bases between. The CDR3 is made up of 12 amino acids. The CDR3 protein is CASSALDDIQYF. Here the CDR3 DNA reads TGTGCCAGCAGTGCACTGGACGACATTCAGTACTTC.

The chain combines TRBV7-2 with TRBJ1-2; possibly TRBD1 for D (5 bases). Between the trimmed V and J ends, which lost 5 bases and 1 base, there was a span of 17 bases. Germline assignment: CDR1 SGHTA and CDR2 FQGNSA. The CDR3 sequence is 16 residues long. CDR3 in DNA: TGTGCCAGCAGCCTCTCCGGGACGGAAATTAACTATGGCTACACCTTC. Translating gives CASSLSGTEINYGYTF.

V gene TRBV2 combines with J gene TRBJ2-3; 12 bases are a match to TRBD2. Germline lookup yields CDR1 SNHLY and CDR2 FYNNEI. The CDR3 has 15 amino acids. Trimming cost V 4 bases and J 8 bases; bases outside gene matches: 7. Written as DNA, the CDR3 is TGTGCCAGCAGTGCTAGCGGGGGGGCTATTGGTACGCAGTATTTT. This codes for CASSASGGAIGTQYF.

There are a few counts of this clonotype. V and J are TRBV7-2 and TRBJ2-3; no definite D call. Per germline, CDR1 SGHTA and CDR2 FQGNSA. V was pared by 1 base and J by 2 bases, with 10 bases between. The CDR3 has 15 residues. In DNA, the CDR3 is TGTGCCAGCAGCTTAGAGGCGAGAAACACAGATACGCAGTATTTT. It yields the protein CASSLEARNTDTQYF. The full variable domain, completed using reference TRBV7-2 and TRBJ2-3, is GAGVSQSPSNKVTEKGKDVELRCDPISGHTALYWYRQSLGQGLEFLIYFQGNSAPDKSGLPSDRFSAERTGGSVSTLTIQRTQQEDSAVYLCASSLEARNTDTQYFGPGTRLTVL.

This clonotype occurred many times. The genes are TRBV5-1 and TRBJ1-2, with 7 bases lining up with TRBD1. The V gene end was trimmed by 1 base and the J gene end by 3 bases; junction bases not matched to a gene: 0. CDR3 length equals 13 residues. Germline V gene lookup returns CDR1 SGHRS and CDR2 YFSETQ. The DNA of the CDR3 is TGCGCCAGCAGCTTGCAGGGGGACTATGGCTACACCTTC. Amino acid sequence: CASSLQGDYGYTF.

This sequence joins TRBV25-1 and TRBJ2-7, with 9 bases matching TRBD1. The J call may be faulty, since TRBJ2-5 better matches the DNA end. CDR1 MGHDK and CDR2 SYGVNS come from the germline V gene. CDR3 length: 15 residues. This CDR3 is CASSEPGTGRETQYF. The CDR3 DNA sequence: TGTGCCAGCAGTGAACCCGGGACAGGGAGGGAGACCCAGTACTTC.

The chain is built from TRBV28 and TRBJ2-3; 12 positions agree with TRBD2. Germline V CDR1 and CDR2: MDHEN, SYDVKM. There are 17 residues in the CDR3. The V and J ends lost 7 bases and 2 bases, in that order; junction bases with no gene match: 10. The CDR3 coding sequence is TGTGCCAGCAAGGTCGGACTAGCGGGATCCCCCACAGATACGCAGTATTTT. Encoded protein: CASKVGLAGSPTDTQYF.

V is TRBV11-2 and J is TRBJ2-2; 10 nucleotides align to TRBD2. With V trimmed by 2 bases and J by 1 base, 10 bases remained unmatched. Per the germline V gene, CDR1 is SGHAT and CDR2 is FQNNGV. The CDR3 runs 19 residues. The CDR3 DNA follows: TGTGCCAGCAGCTTATATCGGCTAGCGGGAGTAAGGAACACCGGGGAGCTGTTTTTT. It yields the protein CASSLYRLAGVRNTGELFF.

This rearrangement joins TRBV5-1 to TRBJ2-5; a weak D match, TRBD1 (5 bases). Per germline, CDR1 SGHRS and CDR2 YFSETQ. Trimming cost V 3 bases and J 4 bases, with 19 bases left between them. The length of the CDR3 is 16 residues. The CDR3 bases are TGCGCCAGCAGCTCTCAAGCAGGGATAATGGGAGAGACCCAGTACTTC. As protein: CASSSQAGIMGETQYF.

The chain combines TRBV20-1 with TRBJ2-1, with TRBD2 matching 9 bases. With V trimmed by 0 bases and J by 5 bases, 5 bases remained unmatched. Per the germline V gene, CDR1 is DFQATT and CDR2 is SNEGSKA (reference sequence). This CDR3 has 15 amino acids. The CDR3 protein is CSARELAGRDNEQFF. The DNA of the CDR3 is TGCAGTGCTAGAGAGCTAGCGGGGAGAGACAATGAGCAGTTCTTC.

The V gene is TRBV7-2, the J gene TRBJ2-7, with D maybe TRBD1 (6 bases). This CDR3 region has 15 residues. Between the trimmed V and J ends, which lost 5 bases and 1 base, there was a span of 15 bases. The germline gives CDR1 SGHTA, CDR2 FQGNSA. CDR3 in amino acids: CASSTTAGVSYEQYF. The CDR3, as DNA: TGTGCCAGCAGCACTACCGCAGGGGTATCCTACGAGCAGTACTTC.